This is a list of T cell receptor beta chains from one sample in a study of T cells after yellow fever vaccination. From the 5' RACE reads, TCRdb called clonotypes with MiXCR, one entry per CDR3 protein. This table holds around 590,000 distinct CDR3 sequences, 9% to 15% found once. Sequencing used PBMCs, obtained on the day of the yellow fever booster vaccination. The receptor source for this set is a man aged 30 to 39 who received the YFV17D yellow fever vaccine. The CDR3 runs from the conserved cysteine through the conserved F or W. The D gene is left open where the match is weak. Expanded clones get a size class; other rows say once, few or many, or leave the size out.

J,V,D,size,CDR3,DNA
TRBJ1-1,TRBV4-3,.,few,CASSQAPQGNTEAFF,TGCGCCAGCAGCCAAGCCCCACAGGGGAACACTGAAGCTTTCTTT
TRBJ2-3,TRBV6-5,.,few,CASSYLTSGTDTQYF,TGTGCCAGCAGTTACTTGACGTCCGGCACAGATACGCAGTATTTT
TRBJ2-7,TRBV7-8,TRBD2,few,CASSVLAEPYEQYF,TGTGCCAGCAGCGTGCTAGCGGAGCCCTACGAGCAGTACTTC
TRBJ2-3,TRBV6-2/TRBV6-3,TRBD2,.,CASNQGLVENTQYF,TGTGCCAGCAATCAGGGACTAGTTGAAAATACGCAGTATTTT
TRBJ2-3,TRBV21-1,.,few,CASGPVTGTVGDTQYF,TGTGCCAGCGGCCCGGTGACAGGTACGGTCGGAGATACGCAGTATTTT
TRBJ2-5,TRBV11-2,.,.,CASTPPGAGAFETQYF,TGTGCCAGCACACCCCCGGGGGCGGGAGCTTTCGAGACCCAGTACTTC
TRBJ2-3,TRBV11-2,TRBD1,.,CASSVRDRASDTQYF,TGTGCCAGCAGCGTCCGGGACAGGGCTTCCGATACGCAGTATTTT
TRBJ2-4,TRBV5-4,.,.,CASSFSPLVASKRAKNIQYF,TGTGCCAGCAGCTTCTCACCCCTAGTGGCGTCCAAGAGAGCCAAAAACATTCAGTACTTC
TRBJ2-3,TRBV20-1,.,few,CSARAALGPTDTQYF,TGCAGTGCTAGAGCAGCACTAGGGCCCACAGATACGCAGTATTTT
TRBJ1-1,TRBV5-4,TRBD1,few,CASSRRTGDEAFF,TGTGCCAGCAGCCGACGGACAGGGGACGAAGCTTTCTTT
TRBJ1-1,TRBV7-2,.,few,CASSLEARAAFF,TGTGCCAGCAGCTTAGAAGCCAGGGCGGCTTTCTTT
TRBJ2-6,TRBV29-1,TRBD1,many,CSVGQGSSGANVLTF,TGCAGTGTTGGACAGGGAAGCTCTGGGGCCAACGTCCTGACTTTC
TRBJ2-1,TRBV29-1,.,.,CSVEDPSFDNEQFF,TGCAGCGTTGAAGATCCCTCTTTTGATAATGAGCAGTTCTTC
TRBJ2-2,TRBV7-9,.,few,CASSLGASSGELFF,TGTGCCAGCAGCCTAGGGGCCAGCTCTGGGGAGCTGTTTTTT
TRBJ2-3,TRBV5-8,TRBD2,few,CASSPGRGDTQYF,TGTGCCAGCAGCCCGGGGAGGGGAGATACGCAGTATTTT
TRBJ2-3,TRBV11-2,TRBD2,.,CASWVSGGADTQYF,TGTGCCAGTTGGGTTAGCGGGGGGGCAGATACGCAGTATTTT
TRBJ2-7,TRBV6-5,.,few,CASSYSGAISYEQYF,TGTGCCAGCAGCTATAGCGGAGCCATTTCCTACGAGCAGTACTTC
TRBJ2-7,TRBV25-1,TRBD2,.,CASTRGLDRQYF,TGTGCCAGCACCAGGGGACTAGATAGGCAGTACTTC
TRBJ2-2,TRBV20-1,TRBD1,many,CSATITAPGTGYTGELFF,TGCAGTGCCACGATTACCGCTCCCGGGACAGGGTACACCGGGGAGCTGTTTTTT
TRBJ2-7,TRBV20-1,TRBD1,many,CSAQGNEQYF,TGCAGCGCACAGGGGAACGAGCAGTACTTC
TRBJ2-6,TRBV7-2,.,few,CASSLSWRISGANVLTF,TGTGCCAGCAGCTTAAGTTGGAGGATCTCTGGGGCCAACGTCCTGACTTTC
TRBJ2-7,TRBV20-1,.,few,CSASRALTRSYEQYF,TGCAGTGCTAGTAGGGCGCTAACAAGGTCCTACGAGCAGTACTTC
TRBJ1-5,TRBV7-8,TRBD1,.,CASSQNRGADQPQHF,TGTGCCAGCAGCCAAAACAGGGGAGCGGATCAGCCCCAGCATTTT
TRBJ2-3,TRBV4-2,.,few,CASSALTGDTQYF,TGTGCCAGCAGCGCGCTTACGGGAGATACGCAGTATTTT
TRBJ2-5,TRBV3-1,.,.,CASSLWDNGETQYF,TGTGCCAGCAGCCTCTGGGACAACGGGGAGACCCAGTACTTC
TRBJ2-5,TRBV6-5,.,.,CASSYSAGLQETQYF,TGTGCCAGCAGTTACTCAGCGGGCCTCCAAGAGACCCAGTACTTC
TRBJ2-2,TRBV5-6,TRBD1,many,CASSLEQGEWGTGELFF,TGTGCCAGCAGCTTGGAACAGGGGGAATGGGGCACCGGGGAGCTGTTTTTT
TRBJ1-4,TRBV18,.,.,CASSPRTGGNEKLFF,TGTGCCAGCTCACCACGGACGGGAGGAAATGAAAAACTGTTTTTT
TRBJ2-7,TRBV18,.,.,CASSVLEGAYEQYF,TGTGCCAGCTCAGTGCTCGAGGGGGCCTACGAGCAGTACTTC
TRBJ2-1,TRBV20-1,TRBD2,.,CSAPRVAGSHNEQFF,TGCAGTGCCCCGAGAGTAGCGGGATCCCACAATGAGCAGTTCTTC
TRBJ2-3,TRBV12-3/TRBV12-4,.,.,CASSLMGADTQYF,TGTGCCAGCAGTTTAATGGGGGCAGATACGCAGTATTTT
TRBJ2-7,TRBV27,.,many,CASSNRYLEQYF,TGTGCCAGCAGTAACAGGTATTTAGAGCAGTACTTC
TRBJ2-1,TRBV6-2/TRBV6-3,.,few,CASSYQFYNEQFF,TGTGCCAGCAGTTACCAGTTCTACAATGAGCAGTTCTTC
TRBJ2-7,TRBV5-5,TRBD2,.,CASLAGVEQYF,TGTGCCAGCTTAGCGGGAGTCGAGCAGTACTTC
TRBJ1-4,TRBV6-5,TRBD1,.,CASSYSQGGNEKLFF,TGTGCCAGCAGTTACTCCCAGGGGGGAAATGAAAAACTGTTTTTT
TRBJ2-1,TRBV29-1,.,few,CSVEDLRGQFF,TGCAGCGTTGAAGATCTTAGGGGGCAGTTCTTC
TRBJ2-7,TRBV6-2/TRBV6-3,TRBD1,few,CASRDRVPYEQYF,TGTGCCAGCCGGGACAGAGTACCCTACGAGCAGTACTTC
TRBJ2-4,TRBV9,.,many,CASSSGLKNIQYF,TGTGCCAGCAGCTCGGGACTGAAAAACATTCAGTACTTC
TRBJ1-2,TRBV2,.,.,CASSSGGFGYTF,TGTGCCAGCTCGTCCGGGGGATTCGGCTACACCTTC
TRBJ2-7,TRBV20-1,.,few,CSAISTGILREQYF,TGCAGTGCTATATCGACAGGAATTTTAAGGGAGCAGTACTTC
TRBJ2-7,TRBV7-9,TRBD2,many,CASSMGLAGDYEQYF,TGTGCCAGCAGCATGGGACTAGCGGGAGACTACGAGCAGTACTTC
TRBJ2-2,TRBV29-1,TRBD1,.,CSVMGQGSTGELFF,TGCAGCGTGATGGGACAGGGTTCGACAGGGGAGCTGTTTTTT
TRBJ2-7,TRBV12-3/TRBV12-4,TRBD1,.,CASSLYLDRDVLEQYF,TGTGCCAGCAGTTTATATCTGGACAGGGATGTTCTGGAGCAGTACTTC
TRBJ2-3,TRBV6-5,TRBD2,.,CASSYSGLGGKDTQYF,TGTGCCAGCAGTTACTCAGGGCTGGGGGGGAAAGATACGCAGTATTTT
TRBJ2-5,TRBV6-1,TRBD2,.,CASTPGRGGSEVGQYF,TGTGCCAGCACCCCCGGGAGGGGGGGCTCAGAGGTTGGCCAGTACTTC
TRBJ2-3,TRBV6-2/TRBV6-3,.,few,CASRNGDTQYF,TGTGCCAGCAGGAACGGCGATACGCAGTATTTT
TRBJ1-5,TRBV6-1,.,.,CASSPGDILNQPQHF,TGTGCCAGCAGCCCTGGAGACATCCTTAATCAGCCCCAGCATTTT
TRBJ2-1,TRBV20-1,TRBD1,.,CSASRQGAWNEQFF,TGCAGTGCTAGCCGTCAGGGGGCTTGGAATGAGCAGTTCTTC
TRBJ2-3,TRBV20-1,.,.,CSALFHTGRLDTQYF,TGCAGTGCCCTGTTCCACACGGGGCGTTTAGATACGCAGTATTTT
TRBJ2-7,TRBV28,.,.,CASSLSQGSDEQYF,TGTGCCAGCAGTTTAAGCCAGGGCTCCGACGAGCAGTACTTC
TRBJ2-5,TRBV9,TRBD2,few,CASSAPGLAGSQTQYF,TGTGCCAGCAGCGCCCCCGGACTAGCGGGATCGCAGACCCAGTACTTC
TRBJ2-7,TRBV18,.,.,CASSPPGGADREFEQYF,TGTGCCAGCTCACCACCTGGGGGGGCGGACAGGGAATTTGAGCAGTACTTC
TRBJ1-4,TRBV28,TRBD1,.,CASVGGGGGWSEKLFF,TGTGCCAGCGTCGGTGGAGGGGGCGGTTGGAGCGAAAAACTGTTTTTT
TRBJ2-5,TRBV14,TRBD2,.,CASSDPSIRGGTQYF,TGTGCCAGCAGCGACCCCTCTATCCGGGGGGGGACCCAGTACTTC
TRBJ1-1,TRBV9,TRBD1,many,CASSGGQGVEAFF,TGTGCCAGCAGCGGCGGACAGGGGGTTGAAGCTTTCTTT
TRBJ2-1,TRBV29-1,TRBD2,few,CSGAGDNEQFF,TGCAGCGGGGCGGGAGACAATGAGCAGTTCTTC
TRBJ2-5,TRBV12-3/TRBV12-4,.,few,CASGMGLETQYF,TGTGCCAGCGGGATGGGGTTGGAGACCCAGTACTTC